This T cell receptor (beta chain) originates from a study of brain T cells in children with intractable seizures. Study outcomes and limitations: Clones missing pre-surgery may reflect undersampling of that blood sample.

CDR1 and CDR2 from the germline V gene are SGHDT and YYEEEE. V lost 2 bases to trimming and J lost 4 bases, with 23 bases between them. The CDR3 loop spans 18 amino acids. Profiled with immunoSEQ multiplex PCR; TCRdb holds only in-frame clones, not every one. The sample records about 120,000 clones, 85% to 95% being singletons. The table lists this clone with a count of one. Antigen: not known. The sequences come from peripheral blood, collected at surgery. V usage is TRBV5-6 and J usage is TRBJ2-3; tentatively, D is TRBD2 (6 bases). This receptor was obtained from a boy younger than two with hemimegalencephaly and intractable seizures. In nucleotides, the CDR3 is TGTGCCAGCAGCTTTCCCGGGACCGAACCCTGGGGGGCAGATACGCAGTATTTT. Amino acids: CASSFPGTEPWGADTQYF. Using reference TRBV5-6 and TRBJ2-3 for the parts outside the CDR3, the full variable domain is DAGVTQSPTHLIKTRGQQVTLRCSPKSGHDTVSWYQQALGQGPQFIFQYYEEEERQRGNFPDRFSGHQFPNYSSELNVNALLLGDSALYLCASSFPGTEPWGADTQYFGPGTRLTVL.